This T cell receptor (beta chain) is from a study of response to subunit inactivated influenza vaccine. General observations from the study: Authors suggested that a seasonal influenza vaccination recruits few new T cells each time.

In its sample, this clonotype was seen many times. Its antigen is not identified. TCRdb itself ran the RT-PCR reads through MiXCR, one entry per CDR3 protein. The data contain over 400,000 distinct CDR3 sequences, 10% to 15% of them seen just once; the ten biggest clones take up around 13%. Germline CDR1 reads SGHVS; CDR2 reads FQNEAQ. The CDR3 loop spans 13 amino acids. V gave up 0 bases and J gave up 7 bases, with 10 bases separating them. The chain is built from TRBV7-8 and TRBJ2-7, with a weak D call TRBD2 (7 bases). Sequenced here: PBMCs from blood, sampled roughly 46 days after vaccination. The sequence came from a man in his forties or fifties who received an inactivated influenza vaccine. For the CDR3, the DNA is TGTGCCAGCAGCTTAGCGGGGGGGCGGGAGCAGTACTTC. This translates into CASSLAGGREQYF.